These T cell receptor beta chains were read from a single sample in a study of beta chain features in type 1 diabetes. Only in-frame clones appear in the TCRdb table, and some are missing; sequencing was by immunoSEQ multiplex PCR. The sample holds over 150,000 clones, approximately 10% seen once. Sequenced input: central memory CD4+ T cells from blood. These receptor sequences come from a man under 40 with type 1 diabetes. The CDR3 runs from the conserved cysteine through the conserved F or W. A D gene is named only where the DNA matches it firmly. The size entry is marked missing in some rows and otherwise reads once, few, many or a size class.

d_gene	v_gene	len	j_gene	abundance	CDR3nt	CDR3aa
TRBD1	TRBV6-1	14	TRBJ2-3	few	TGTGCCAGCAGTGGACAGGGGGCGAAAGATACGCAGTATTTT	CASSGQGAKDTQYF
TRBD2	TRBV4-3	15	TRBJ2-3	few	TGCGCCAGCAGCCTAGCGGGAGACCGGGCAGATACGCAGTATTTT	CASSLAGDRADTQYF
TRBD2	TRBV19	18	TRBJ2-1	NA	TGTGCCAGTAGTCCAGGGACCGCCGGGACTAGCACTATTAATGAGCAGTTCTTC	CASSPGTAGTSTINEQFF
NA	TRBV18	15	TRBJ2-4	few	TGTGCCAGCTCACCACCGAACAGCCTCAAAAACATTCAGTACTTC	CASSPPNSLKNIQYF
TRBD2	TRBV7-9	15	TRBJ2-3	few	TGTGCCAGCAGCTACGGGAGGTGGAGCACAGATACGCAGTATTTT	CASSYGRWSTDTQYF
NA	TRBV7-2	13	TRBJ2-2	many	TGTGCCAGCAGCTTTCTATCCACCGGGGAGCTGTTTTTT	CASSFLSTGELFF
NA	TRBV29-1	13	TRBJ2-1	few	TGCAGCGTTGAGGGCAGGGCGTACAATGAGCAGTTCTTC	CSVEGRAYNEQFF
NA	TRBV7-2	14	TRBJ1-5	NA	TGTGCCAGCAGCTTAGGACAGCTCAATCAGCCCCAGCATTTT	CASSLGQLNQPQHF
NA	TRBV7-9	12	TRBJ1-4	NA	TGTGCCAGCAGCCGGGAAAATGAAAAACTGTTTTTT	CASSRENEKLFF
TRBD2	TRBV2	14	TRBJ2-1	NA	TGTGCCAGCAGTGAAGGCCTAGCGGGAGGGTCGCAGTTCTTC	CASSEGLAGGSQFF
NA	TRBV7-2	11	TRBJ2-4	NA	TGTGCCAGCAGCCCAGGACAGAGGGCGTACTTC	CASSPGQRAYF
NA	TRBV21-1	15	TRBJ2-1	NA	TGTGCCAGCAGCAAAGGGGGCGGGGAATACAATGAGCAGTTCTTC	CASSKGGGEYNEQFF
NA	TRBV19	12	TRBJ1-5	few	TGTGCAACGGGGGGGCGTCTTCAGCCCCAGCATTTT	CATGGRLQPQHF
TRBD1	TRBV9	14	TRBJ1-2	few	TGTGCCAGCAGCGTAGCAACAGGGGGCTATGGCTACACCTTC	CASSVATGGYGYTF
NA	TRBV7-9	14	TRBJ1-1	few	TGTGCCAGCAGCTTAGGACATGCGAACACTGAAGCTTTCTTT	CASSLGHANTEAFF
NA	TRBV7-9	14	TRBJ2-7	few	TGTGCCAGCAGCCGTCAGATTGCGGGCTACGAGCAGTACTTC	CASSRQIAGYEQYF
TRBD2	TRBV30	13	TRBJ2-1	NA	TGTGCCTGGAGTCTAGCGGGGAGCAATGAGCAGTTCTTC	CAWSLAGSNEQFF